This T cell receptor beta chain originates from a study of T cells after yellow fever vaccination. V lost 5 bases and J lost 0, with 14 bases in between. The CDR3 is 15 amino acids. Per the germline V gene, CDR1 is SGHTA and CDR2 is FQGNSA. Study-wide findings and caveats: After the booster, approximately 95% of CD4 and 75% to 90% of CD8 primary-response clones were re-detected. Abundant contaminating clonotypes from the bulk population could appear in FACS-sorted repertoires.

TCRdb re-called the 5' RACE reads with MiXCR, one entry per CDR3 protein. The top ten hold about 15% of the sample, which has 620,000 or so distinct CDR3 sequences, about 12% seen once. The table lists this clonotype with a few counts. Its antigen is undetermined. This TCR was recovered from a man aged 30-40 years who received the YFV17D yellow fever vaccine. Sequenced material: PBMCs, taken on the day of the yellow fever booster vaccination. This rearrangement joins TRBV7-2 to TRBJ2-7; D is perhaps TRBD1 (5 bases). CDR3 loop: CASSPRQSSSYEQYF. The CDR3 DNA is TGTGCCAGCAGCCCCCGACAGTCCAGCTCCTACGAGCAGTACTTC.